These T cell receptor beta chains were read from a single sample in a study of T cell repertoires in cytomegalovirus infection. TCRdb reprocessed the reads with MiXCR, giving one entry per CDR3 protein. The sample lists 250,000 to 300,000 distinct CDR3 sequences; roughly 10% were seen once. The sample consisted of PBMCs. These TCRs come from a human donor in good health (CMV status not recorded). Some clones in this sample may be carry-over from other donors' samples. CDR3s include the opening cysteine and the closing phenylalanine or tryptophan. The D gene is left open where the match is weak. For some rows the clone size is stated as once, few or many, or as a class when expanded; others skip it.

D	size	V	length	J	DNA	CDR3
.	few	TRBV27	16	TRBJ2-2	TGTGCCAGCAGTCTATTTAGCGGAGGGGGGGCCGGGGAGCTGTTTTTT	CASSLFSGGGAGELFF
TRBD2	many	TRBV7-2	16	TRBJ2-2	TGTGCCAGCAGCTTAGCTAGCGGGGTTAACACCGGGGAGCTGTTTTTT	CASSLASGVNTGELFF
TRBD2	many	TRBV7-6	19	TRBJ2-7	TGTGCCAGCAGCGAAAAGGGTGCTAGCGGGGTTATATCTACCTACGAGCAGTACTTC	CASSEKGASGVISTYEQYF
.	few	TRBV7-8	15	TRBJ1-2	TGTGCCAGCAGCTTAGGGGGCAAAGGGAACTATGGCTACACCTTC	CASSLGGKGNYGYTF
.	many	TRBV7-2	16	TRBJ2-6	TGTGCCAGCAGCCCGGGGAGTAGCTCTGGGGCCAACGTCCTGACTTTC	CASSPGSSSGANVLTF
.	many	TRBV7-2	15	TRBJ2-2	TGTGCCAGCAGACAGACAGCTACGAACACCGGGGAGCTGTTTTTT	CASRQTATNTGELFF
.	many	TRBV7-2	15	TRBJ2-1	TGTGCCAGCAGCCCCCACTCCAAACCCTACAATGAGCAGTTCTTC	CASSPHSKPYNEQFF
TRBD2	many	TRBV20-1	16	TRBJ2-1	TGCAGTGCTAGAGATCTTAGGGCTAGCGGGGAAATTGAGCAGTTCTTC	CSARDLRASGEIEQFF
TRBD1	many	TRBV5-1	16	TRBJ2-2	TGCGCCAGCAGCCCTGACAGGGGCGCGAACACCGGGGAGCTGTTTTTT	CASSPDRGANTGELFF
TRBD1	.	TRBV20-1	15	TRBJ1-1	TGCAGTGCTAGGGACCCCCTACAGGGGAGCCCTGAAGCTTTCTTT	CSARDPLQGSPEAFF
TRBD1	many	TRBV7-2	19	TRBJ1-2	TGTGCCAGCAGCTTAGTCCAGAGGCCCGGACAGGGATGGGATCATGGCTACACCTTC	CASSLVQRPGQGWDHGYTF
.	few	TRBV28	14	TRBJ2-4	TGTGCCAGCAACGCCGGGGTGCCCAAAAACATTCAGTACTTC	CASNAGVPKNIQYF
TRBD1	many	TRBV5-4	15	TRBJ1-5	TGTGCCAGCAGCTTGGACAGGGGGCGCTTTTTGGCCCAGCATTTT	CASSLDRGRFLAQHF
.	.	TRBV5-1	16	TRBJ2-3	TGCGCCAGCAGCTTGGCCGGCGAGACTAGCACAGATACGCAGTATTTT	CASSLAGETSTDTQYF
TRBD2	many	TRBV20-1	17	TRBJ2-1	TGCAGTGCTAGAAAGATCGCTAGCGGGGGAAAGGGCAATGAGCAGTTCTTC	CSARKIASGGKGNEQFF
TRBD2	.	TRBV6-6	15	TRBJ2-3	TGTGCCAGCAGTTACCGGGGGGGGCCAGGAGATACGCAGTATTTT	CASSYRGGPGDTQYF
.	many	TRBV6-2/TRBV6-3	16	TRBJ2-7	TGTGCCAGCAGTTTCCTCGGGGCAATGAGCTCCTACGAGCAGTACTTC	CASSFLGAMSSYEQYF
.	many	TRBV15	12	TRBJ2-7	TGTGCCACCAGCCGACCCGGGTACGAGCAGTACTTC	CATSRPGYEQYF
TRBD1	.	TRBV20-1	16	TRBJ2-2	TGCAGTGCTGCGAACAGGGGGCAGGGAGACACCGGGGAGCTGTTTTTT	CSAANRGQGDTGELFF
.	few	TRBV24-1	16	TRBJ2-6	TGTGCCACCAGTGATTCCCCTTTGTCTGGGGCCAACGTCCTGACTTTC	CATSDSPLSGANVLTF
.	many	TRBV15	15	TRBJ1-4	TGTGCCACCAGCAGAGCAGGGCTTGAGAATGAAAAACTGTTTTTT	CATSRAGLENEKLFF
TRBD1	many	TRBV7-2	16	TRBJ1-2	TGTGCCAGCAGCACGGGTGGACAGGGGATCGTCCGCGGCTACACCTTC	CASSTGGQGIVRGYTF
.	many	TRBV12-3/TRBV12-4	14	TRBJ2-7	TGTGCCAGCAGTTTTGGGGTCAGGGGCTACGAGCAGTACTTC	CASSFGVRGYEQYF
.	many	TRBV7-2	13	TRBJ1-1	TGTGCCACCGCACAGAGTATGAACACTGAAGCTTTCTTT	CATAQSMNTEAFF
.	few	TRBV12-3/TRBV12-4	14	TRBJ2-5	TGTGCCAGCCAATGGAGCAGAATCGCGGAGACCCAGTACTTC	CASQWSRIAETQYF
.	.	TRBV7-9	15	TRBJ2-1	TGTGCCACCAGCTTAGGAGACTACCGAAACAATGAGCAGTTCTTC	CATSLGDYRNNEQFF
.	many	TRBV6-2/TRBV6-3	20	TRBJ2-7	TGTGCCAGCAGTTACTCGAAGCGGATGGGCCTTGTAGGGTTCTCCGGCGAGCAGTACTTC	CASSYSKRMGLVGFSGEQYF
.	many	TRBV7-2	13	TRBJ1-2	TGTGCCAGCAGCTTAAACAGGTTGGAAGGCTACACCTTC	CASSLNRLEGYTF
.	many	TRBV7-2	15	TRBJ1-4	TGTGCCAGCAGCTTAGGCCCAGGGGCTAATGAAAAACTGTTTTTT	CASSLGPGANEKLFF
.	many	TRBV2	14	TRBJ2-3	TGTGCCAGCAGTGAACGGAGGGGGGCAGATACGCAGTATTTT	CASSERRGADTQYF
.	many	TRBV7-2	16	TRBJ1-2	TGTGCCAGCAGCCACGGGGGGGCTTCCACCATGGGTGGCTACACCTTC	CASSHGGASTMGGYTF
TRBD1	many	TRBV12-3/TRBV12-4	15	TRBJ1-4	TGTGCCAGCAGTCCCCGACAGGGTAAGGATGAAAAACTGTTTTTT	CASSPRQGKDEKLFF
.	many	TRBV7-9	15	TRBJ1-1	TGTGCCAGCAGCTTAGATAGTGGGCCGGGAACTGAAGCTTTCTTT	CASSLDSGPGTEAFF
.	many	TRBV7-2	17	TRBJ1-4	TGTGCCAGCAGCTTATCCCCGCGGGGGGCCTCTAATGAAAAACTGTTTTTT	CASSLSPRGASNEKLFF
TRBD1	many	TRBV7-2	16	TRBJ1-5	TGTGCCAGCAGCTTAACAGGGGGCTTCGGCAATCAGCCCCAGCATTTT	CASSLTGGFGNQPQHF
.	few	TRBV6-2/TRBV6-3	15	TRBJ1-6	TGTGCCAGCACCGATTCCGGGTCCTATAATTCACCCCTCCACTTT	CASTDSGSYNSPLHF
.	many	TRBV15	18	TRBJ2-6	TGTGCCACCAGCAGAGTTGGGGGGAGCTTCTCTGGGGCCAACGTCCTGACTTTC	CATSRVGGSFSGANVLTF
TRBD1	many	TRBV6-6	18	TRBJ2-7	TGTGCCAGCAGTTACTCGTTAACCCGGACAGGGAGCTCCTACGAGCAGTACTTC	CASSYSLTRTGSSYEQYF
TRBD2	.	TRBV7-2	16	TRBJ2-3	TGTGCCAGCAGCTATATTAGCGGGGGACAATCAGATACGCAGTATTTT	CASSYISGGQSDTQYF
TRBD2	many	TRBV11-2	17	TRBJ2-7	TGTGCCAGCAGCTCGGGACTAGCGGGAGGTGCCTCCTACGAGCAGTACTTC	CASSSGLAGGASYEQYF
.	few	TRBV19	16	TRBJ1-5	TGTGCCAGTAAAGAGTTGGCGGGATTTCGCAATCAGCCCCAGCATTTT	CASKELAGFRNQPQHF
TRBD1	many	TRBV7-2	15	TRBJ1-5	TGTGCCAGCAGCTTAGCAGGGGGCAGGAATCAGCCCCAGCATTTT	CASSLAGGRNQPQHF
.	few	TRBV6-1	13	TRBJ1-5	TGTGCCAGCAGTGACCGGCTATACCAGCCCCAGCATTTT	CASSDRLYQPQHF
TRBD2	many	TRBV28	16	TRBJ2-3	TGTGCCAGCAGTTCCATAGAGCGGGGCATCCAACATACGCAGTATTTT	CASSSIERGIQHTQYF
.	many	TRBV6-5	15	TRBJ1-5	TGTGCCAGCAGTTACTCACCCTTAGAGGGTCAGCCCCAGCATTTT	CASSYSPLEGQPQHF
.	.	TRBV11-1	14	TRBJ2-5	TGTGCCAGCAGCTTAGGGGCTCCCCAAGAGACCCAGTACTTC	CASSLGAPQETQYF
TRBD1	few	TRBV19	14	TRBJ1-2	TGTGCCAGTAGTATGGCGGCAGGGGGTTATGGCTACACCTTC	CASSMAAGGYGYTF
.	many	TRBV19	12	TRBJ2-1	TGTGCCAGTAGTGAGAGATACAATGAGCAGTTCTTC	CASSERYNEQFF
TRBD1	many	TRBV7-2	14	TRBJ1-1	TGTGCCAGCAGCTACAACAGGGGGCTGGGTGAAGCTTTCTTT	CASSYNRGLGEAFF